This T cell receptor (beta chain) was profiled in a study of control samples from healthy donors and cancer patients. This clone was seen a single time. Assay used: immunoSEQ multiplex PCR; TCRdb lists only in-frame clones, some missing. Of thousands of clones in the sample, approximately 80% are singletons; the top ten hold 9% to 10%. CDR1 SNHLY and CDR2 FYNNEI come from the germline V gene. The CDR3 loop spans 16 amino acids. V was trimmed by 6 bases and J by 0 bases, leaving 15 bases between them. The sequenced sample was formalin-fixed, paraffin-embedded tissue. This chain uses TRBV2 with TRBJ2-1; possible D gene TRBD2, 5 bases. This sequence originates from a female donor with melanoma. This CDR3 reads CASRGIAYSSYNEQFF. The CDR3 nucleotides are TGTGCCAGCAGAGGAATAGCGTATAGCTCCTACAATGAGCAGTTCTTC.